The clone carrying this T cell receptor (beta chain) was found a few times. Its antigen is not known. TCRdb keeps only in-frame clones here, not all; method: immunoSEQ multiplex PCR. The profile covers about 17,000 clones, with about 73% appearing a single time and approximately 28% taken by the ten largest. This sample was taken from a study of OX40 agonist ivuxolimab in advanced cancers. Study-level background: Enrolled patients in dose escalation had cancers that were hepatocellular carcinoma, melanoma, renal cell or head and neck cancer. Participants could have had prior anti-PD-1, anti-PD-L1 or anti-CTLA-4 therapy, and approximately 37% had some.

With autoimmune disease history or systemic immunosuppression, patients were excluded. Trimming took off 6 bases at V and 0 bases at J, with 13 bases between the two ends. The CDR3 runs 15 residues. CDR1 is MGHRA and CDR2 is YSYEKL in the germline V gene. Findings of the study overall: The 0.1-3.0 mg/kg partial responders had among the lowest clonal expansion.

The chain joins TRBV4-1 to TRBJ2-3; no clear D gene. The origin of this receptor is an adult with an advanced solid tumor such as melanoma, head and neck, liver or kidney cancer. The source was CD4+ or CD8+ T cells sorted from blood, collected in a trial of the OX40 agonist ivuxolimab. The CDR3 is CASSASVASTDTQYF. The CDR3 nucleotides are TGCGCCAGCAGTGCAAGCGTTGCTAGCACAGATACGCAGTATTTT.